The present TCR beta chain was sequenced within a study of T cells in localized non-small cell lung cancer. Some clones are missing from TCRdb's copy, which holds only in-frame ones; the method was immunoSEQ multiplex PCR. The sample contains thousands of clones, more than 20% of which appear only once. The CDR3 is 15 amino acids. CDR1 and CDR2 from the germline V gene are SGHVT and SQSDAQ. Trimming at V came to 5 bases and at J to 6 bases, leaving 6 bases not matched to a gene. Study-level findings and limits: Adjacent uninvolved lung had the highest clonality, suggesting focused antigen responses. Elevated circulating T cell density in blood was associated with longer overall survival. For the top 100 tumor clones, a median about 60 also appeared in adjacent lung. The study sequenced only one region of the tumor. As a result, intratumor heterogeneity could not be excluded and remains possible.

This clone was observed a few times. Its antigen is as yet unknown. This chain links TRBV7-4 with TRBJ2-7; 14 nucleotides line up with TRBD2. This sequence originates from a male donor at least 60 years old with stage I lung adenocarcinoma. The sample here was normal lung tissue next to the tumor, taken before any cancer treatment. The CDR3 reads CASSPGLAGVGEQYF. The CDR3 nucleotides read TGTGCCAGCAGCCCGGGACTAGCGGGAGTGGGCGAGCAGTACTTC.